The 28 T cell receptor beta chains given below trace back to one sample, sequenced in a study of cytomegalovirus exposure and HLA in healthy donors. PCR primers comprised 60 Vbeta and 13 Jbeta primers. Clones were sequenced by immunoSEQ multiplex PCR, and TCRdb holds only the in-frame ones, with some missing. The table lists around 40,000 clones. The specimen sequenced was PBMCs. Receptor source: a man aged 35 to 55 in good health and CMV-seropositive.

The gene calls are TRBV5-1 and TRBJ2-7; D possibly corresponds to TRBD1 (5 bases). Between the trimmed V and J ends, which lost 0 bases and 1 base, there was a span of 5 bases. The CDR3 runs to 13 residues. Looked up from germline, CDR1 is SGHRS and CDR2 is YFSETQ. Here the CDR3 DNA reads TGCGCCAGCAGCTTGGGACAGTCCTACGAGCAGTACTTC. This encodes CASSLGQSYEQYF.

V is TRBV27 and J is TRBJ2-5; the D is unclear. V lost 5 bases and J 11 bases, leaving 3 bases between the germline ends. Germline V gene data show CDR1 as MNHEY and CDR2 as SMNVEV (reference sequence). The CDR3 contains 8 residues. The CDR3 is CASSEQYF. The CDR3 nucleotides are TGTGCCAGCAGTGAGCAGTACTTC.

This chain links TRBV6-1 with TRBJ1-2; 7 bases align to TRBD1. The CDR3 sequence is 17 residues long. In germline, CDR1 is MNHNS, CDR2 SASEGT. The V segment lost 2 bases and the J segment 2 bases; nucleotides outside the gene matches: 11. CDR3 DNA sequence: TGTGCCAGCAGTGAATTCGGGCAGGGGGGCAGAAACTATGGCTACACCTTC. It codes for CASSEFGQGGRNYGYTF.

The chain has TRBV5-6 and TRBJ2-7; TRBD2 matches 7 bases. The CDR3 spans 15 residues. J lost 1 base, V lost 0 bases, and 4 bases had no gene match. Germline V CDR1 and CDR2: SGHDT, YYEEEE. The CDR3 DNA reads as TGTGCCAGCAGCTTGGGCGGACTAGATTCCTACGAGCAGTACTTC. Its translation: CASSLGGLDSYEQYF.

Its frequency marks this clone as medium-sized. The CDR3 region has the DNA TGTGCCAGTAGTTCCGAGGGTGGGTCTGAAGCTTTCTTT. Translation: CASSSEGGSEAFF. The chain is built from TRBV19 and TRBJ1-1; D call uncertain. The ends were cut back, 5 bases at V and 6 bases at J, with 13 bases in the middle. Per germline, CDR1 LNHDA and CDR2 SQIVND (reference sequence). CDR3 length equals 13 residues.

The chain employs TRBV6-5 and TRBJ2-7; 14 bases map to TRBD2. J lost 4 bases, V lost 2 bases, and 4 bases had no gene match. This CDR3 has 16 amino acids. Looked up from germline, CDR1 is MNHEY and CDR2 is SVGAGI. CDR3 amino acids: CASSYRGLAGAYEQYF. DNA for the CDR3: TGTGCCAGCAGTTACCGGGGACTAGCGGGAGCGTACGAGCAGTACTTC.

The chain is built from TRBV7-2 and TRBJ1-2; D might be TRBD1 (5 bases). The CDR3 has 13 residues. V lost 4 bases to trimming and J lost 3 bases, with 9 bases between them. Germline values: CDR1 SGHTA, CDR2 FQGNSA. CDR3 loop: CASSYPRDYGYTF. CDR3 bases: TGTGCCAGCAGCTACCCCAGGGACTATGGCTACACCTTC.

CDR3 residues: CASSTRGGGNTEAFF. The CDR3 bases are TGTGCCAGCAGTACCCGGGGCGGGGGGAACACTGAAGCTTTCTTT. The chain joins TRBV6-1 to TRBJ1-1; possibly TRBD1 for D (5 bases). The V gene's germline CDR1 is MNHNS and CDR2 SASEGT. Between the trimmed V and J ends, which lost 5 bases and 1 base, there was a span of 14 bases. The CDR3 is made up of 15 amino acids.

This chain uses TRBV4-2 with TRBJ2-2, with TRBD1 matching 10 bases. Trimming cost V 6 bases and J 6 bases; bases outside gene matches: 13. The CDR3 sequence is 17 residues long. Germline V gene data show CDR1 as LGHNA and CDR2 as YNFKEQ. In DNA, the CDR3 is TGTGCCAGCAGGCGTGAGGGGGGGACAGGGGTTCCCGGGGAGCTGTTTTTT. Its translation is CASRREGGTGVPGELFF.

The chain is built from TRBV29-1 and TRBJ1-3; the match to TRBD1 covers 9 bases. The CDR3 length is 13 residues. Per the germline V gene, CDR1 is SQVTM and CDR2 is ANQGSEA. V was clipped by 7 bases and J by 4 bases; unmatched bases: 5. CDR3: CSAGTGPGNTIYF. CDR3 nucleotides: TGCAGCGCCGGGACAGGGCCCGGAAACACCATATATTTT.

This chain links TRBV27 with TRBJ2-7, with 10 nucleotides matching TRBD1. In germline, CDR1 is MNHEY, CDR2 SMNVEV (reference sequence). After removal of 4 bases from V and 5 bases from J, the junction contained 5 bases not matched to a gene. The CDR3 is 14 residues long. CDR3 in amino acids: CASSSGDRGNEQYF. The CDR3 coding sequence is TGTGCCAGCAGTTCAGGGGACAGGGGTAACGAGCAGTACTTC.

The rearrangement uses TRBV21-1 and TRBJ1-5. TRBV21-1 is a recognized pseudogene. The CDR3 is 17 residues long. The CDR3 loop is CASSNSPNFYSNQPQHF. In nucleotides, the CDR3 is TGTGCCAGCAGCAACTCCCCGAATTTCTATAGCAATCAGCCCCAGCATTTT.

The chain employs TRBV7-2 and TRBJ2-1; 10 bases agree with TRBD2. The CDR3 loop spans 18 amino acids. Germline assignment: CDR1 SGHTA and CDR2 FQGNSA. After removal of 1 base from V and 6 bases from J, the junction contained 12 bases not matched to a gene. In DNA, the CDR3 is TGTGCCAGCAGCTTAGGGACTAGCGGAAGGAGAAGAGGCAATGAGCAGTTCTTC. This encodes CASSLGTSGRRRGNEQFF.

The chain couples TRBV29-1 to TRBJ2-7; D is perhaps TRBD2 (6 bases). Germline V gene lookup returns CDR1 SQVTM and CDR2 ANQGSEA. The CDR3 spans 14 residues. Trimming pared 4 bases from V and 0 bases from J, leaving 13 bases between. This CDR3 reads CSVAGDLPSYEQYF. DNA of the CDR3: TGCAGCGTTGCGGGGGACCTCCCCTCCTACGAGCAGTACTTC.

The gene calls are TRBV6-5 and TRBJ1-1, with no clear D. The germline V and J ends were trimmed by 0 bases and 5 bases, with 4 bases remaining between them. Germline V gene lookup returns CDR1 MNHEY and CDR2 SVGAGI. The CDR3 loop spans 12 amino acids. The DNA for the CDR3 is TGTGCCAGCAGTTACTCGCGGACTGAAGCTTTCTTT. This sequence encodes CASSYSRTEAFF.

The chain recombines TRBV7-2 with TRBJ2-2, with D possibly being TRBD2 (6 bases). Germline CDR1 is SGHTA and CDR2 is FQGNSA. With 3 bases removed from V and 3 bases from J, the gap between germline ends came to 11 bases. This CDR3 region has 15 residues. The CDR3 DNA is TGTGCCAGCAGCTTGTTCGGGGGAGACACCGGGGAGCTGTTTTTT. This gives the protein CASSLFGGDTGELFF.

In DNA, the CDR3 is TGTGCCAGCAGTGTGACGGGTGGTACCAATGAGCAGTTCTTC. Translated: CASSVTGGTNEQFF. The V gene is TRBV6-4, the J gene TRBJ2-1; D call uncertain. The CDR3 loop spans 14 amino acids. V was pared by 4 bases and J by 6 bases, with 13 bases between. The germline CDR1 and CDR2 sequences are MRHNA and SNTAGT.

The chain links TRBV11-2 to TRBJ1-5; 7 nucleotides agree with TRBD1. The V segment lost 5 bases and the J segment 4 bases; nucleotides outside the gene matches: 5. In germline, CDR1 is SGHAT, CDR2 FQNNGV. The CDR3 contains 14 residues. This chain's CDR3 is CASSALQGNQPQHF. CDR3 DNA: TGTGCCAGCAGCGCGTTACAGGGGAATCAGCCCCAGCATTTT.

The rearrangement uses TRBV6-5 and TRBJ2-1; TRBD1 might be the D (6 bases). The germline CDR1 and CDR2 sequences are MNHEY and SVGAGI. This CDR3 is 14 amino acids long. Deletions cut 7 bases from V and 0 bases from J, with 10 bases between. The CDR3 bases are TGTGCCAGCAAAACAGGGCACTCCTACAATGAGCAGTTCTTC. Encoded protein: CASKTGHSYNEQFF.

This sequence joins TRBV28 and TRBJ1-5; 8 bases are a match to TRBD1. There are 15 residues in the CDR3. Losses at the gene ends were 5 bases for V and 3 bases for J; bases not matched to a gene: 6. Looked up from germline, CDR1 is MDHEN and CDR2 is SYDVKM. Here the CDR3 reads CASSPSGGLNQPQHF. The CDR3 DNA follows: TGTGCCAGCAGTCCCTCAGGGGGCCTCAATCAGCCCCAGCATTTT. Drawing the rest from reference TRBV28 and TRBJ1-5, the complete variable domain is DVKVTQSSRYLVKRTGEKVFLECVQDMDHENMFWYRQDPGLGLRLIYFSYDVKMKEKGDIPEGYSVSREKKERFSLILESASTNQTSMYLCASSPSGGLNQPQHFGDGTRLSIL.

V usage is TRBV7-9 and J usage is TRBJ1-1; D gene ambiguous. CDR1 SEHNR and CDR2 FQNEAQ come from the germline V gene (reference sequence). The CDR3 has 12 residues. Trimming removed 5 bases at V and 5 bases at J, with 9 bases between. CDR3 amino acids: CASSRVWTEAFF. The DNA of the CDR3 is TGTGCCAGCAGCCGAGTATGGACTGAAGCTTTCTTT.

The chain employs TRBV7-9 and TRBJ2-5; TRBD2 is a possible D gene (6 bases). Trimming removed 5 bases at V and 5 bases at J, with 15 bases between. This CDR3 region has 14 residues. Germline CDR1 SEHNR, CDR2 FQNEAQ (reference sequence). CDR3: CASSPLEGMETQYF. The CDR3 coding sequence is TGTGCCAGCAGCCCCTTGGAGGGTATGGAGACCCAGTACTTC.

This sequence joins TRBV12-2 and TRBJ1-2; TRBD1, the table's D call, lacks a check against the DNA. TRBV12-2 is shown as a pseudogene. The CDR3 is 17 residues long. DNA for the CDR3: TGTGCAAGTCGCCCAGGATTCTATCAGCCCCCTAACTATGGCTACACCTTC. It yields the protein CASRPGFYQPPNYGYTF.

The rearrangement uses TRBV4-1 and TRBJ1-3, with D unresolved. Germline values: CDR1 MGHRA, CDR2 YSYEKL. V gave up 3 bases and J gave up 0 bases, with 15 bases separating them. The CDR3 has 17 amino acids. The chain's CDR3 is CASSQYGEQLSGNTIYF. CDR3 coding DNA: TGCGCCAGCAGCCAGTACGGGGAACAGCTCTCTGGAAACACCATATATTTT.

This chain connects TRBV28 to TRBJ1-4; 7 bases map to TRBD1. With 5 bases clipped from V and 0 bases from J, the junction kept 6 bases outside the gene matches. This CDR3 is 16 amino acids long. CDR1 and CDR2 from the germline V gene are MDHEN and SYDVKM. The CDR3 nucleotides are TGTGCCAGCAGTACAGGGGCGGGGTCAACTAATGAAAAACTGTTTTTT. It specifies CASSTGAGSTNEKLFF.

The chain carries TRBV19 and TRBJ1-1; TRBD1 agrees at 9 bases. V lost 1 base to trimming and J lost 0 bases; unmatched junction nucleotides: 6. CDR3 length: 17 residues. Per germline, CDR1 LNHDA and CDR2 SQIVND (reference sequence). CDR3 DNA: TGTGCCAGTAGTATAGCCCAGGACAGGGGACTGAACACTGAAGCTTTCTTT. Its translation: CASSIAQDRGLNTEAFF. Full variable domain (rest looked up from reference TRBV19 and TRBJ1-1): DGGITQSPKYLFRKEGQNVTLSCEQNLNHDAMYWYRQDPGQGLRLIYYSQIVNDFQKGDIAEGYSVSREKKESFPLTVTSAQKNPTAFYLCASSIAQDRGLNTEAFFGQGTRLTVV.

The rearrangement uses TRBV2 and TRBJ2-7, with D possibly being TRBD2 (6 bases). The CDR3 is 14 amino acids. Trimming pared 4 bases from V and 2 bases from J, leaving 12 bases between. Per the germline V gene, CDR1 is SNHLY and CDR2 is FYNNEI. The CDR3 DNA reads TGTGCCAGCAGTGTGGGACTGGCCCCCTACGAGCAGTACTTC. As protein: CASSVGLAPYEQYF.

The CDR3 nucleotides read TGTGCCAGCAGCTTACGGGTAGCGGTTTCCGGGGAGCTGTTTTTT. It yields the protein CASSLRVAVSGELFF. V gene TRBV5-6 combines with J gene TRBJ2-2, with a possible D match to TRBD2 (6 bases). V gave up 2 bases and J gave up 6 bases, with 14 bases separating them. Germline V gene lookup returns CDR1 SGHDT and CDR2 YYEEEE. The CDR3 sequence is 15 residues long.